This TCR beta chain was identified in a study of T cells in women clearing cervical HPV infection. The study, taken as a whole, reports: Repertoire richness, not evenness, was significantly elevated in CIN3+ cases versus controls.

Of note for this clone: As yet, its antigen is unknown. The read terminates 3 residues before the CDR3 end, so the remaining end is supplied by the germline J gene.

Sequencing was performed with immunoSEQ multiplex PCR; in TCRdb, only in-frame clones are kept and a portion is missing. The repertoire table contains some 46,000 clones. The CDR3 spans 13 residues. V gave up 1 base and J gave up 5 bases, with 8 bases separating them. CDR1 and CDR2 (germline): GTSNPN, SVGIG (reference sequence). The sequenced sample was blood buffy coat. The sequence derives from a woman aged 18 to 75 with a cervical HPV16 infection that either progressed to CIN3+ or cleared (not recorded which). The chain joins TRBV30 to TRBJ2-2; D uncertain. The CDR3 region is CAWSEGPTGELFF. CDR3 DNA (partial): TGTGCCTGGAGTGAAGGGCCAACCGGGGAG.